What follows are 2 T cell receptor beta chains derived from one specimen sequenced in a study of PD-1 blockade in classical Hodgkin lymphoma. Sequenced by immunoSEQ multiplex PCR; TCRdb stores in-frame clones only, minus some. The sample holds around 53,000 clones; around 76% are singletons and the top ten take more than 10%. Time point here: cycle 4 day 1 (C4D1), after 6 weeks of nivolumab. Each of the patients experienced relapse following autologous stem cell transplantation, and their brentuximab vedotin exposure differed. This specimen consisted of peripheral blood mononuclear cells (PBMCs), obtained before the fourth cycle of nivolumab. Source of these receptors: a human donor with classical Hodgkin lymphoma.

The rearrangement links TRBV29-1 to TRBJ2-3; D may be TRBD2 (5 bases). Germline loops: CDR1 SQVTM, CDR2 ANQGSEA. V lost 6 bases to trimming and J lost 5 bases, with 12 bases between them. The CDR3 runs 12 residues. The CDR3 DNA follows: TGCAGCGTGAGGGTGGCAGGAGATACGCAGTATTTT. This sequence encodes CSVRVAGDTQYF.

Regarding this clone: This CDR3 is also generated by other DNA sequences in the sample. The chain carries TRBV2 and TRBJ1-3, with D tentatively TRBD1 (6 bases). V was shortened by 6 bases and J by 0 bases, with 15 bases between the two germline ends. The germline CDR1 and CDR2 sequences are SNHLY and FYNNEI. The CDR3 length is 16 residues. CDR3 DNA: TGTGCCAGCAGCCAAGGGGGGCTGAGCTCTGGAAACACCATATATTTT. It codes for CASSQGGLSSGNTIYF. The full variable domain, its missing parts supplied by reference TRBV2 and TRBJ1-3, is EPEVTQTPSHQVTQMGQEVILRCVPISNHLYFYWYRQILGQKVEFLVSFYNNEISEKSEIFDDQFSVERPDGSNFTLKIRSTKLEDSAMYFCASSQGGLSSGNTIYFGEGSWLTVV.